A single sample is the source of the 25 T cell receptor beta chains below, sequenced in a study of identical twins. TCRdb redid the calling of the 5' RACE reads with MiXCR, one entry per CDR3 protein. The sample shows 650,000 to 800,000 distinct CDR3 sequences, 8.6% of them seen only once. Another study also made use of these data, one on yellow fever vaccine responses in identical twins.

Sequenced: PBMCs. The receptors come from a woman aged 18-35 years in good health.

The V call is TRBV15, the J call TRBJ2-1, with D hard to call. CDR1 is LNHNV, CDR2 YYDKDF, per germline (reference sequence). The CDR3 totals 18 residues. V shed 1 base and J shed 0 bases, with 16 bases lying between them. CDR3 DNA: TGTGCCACCAGCAGAGGATTAACCGACGACGACTCCTACAATGAGCAGTTCTTC. Residues: CATSRGLTDDDSYNEQFF.

V is TRBV6-2 or TRBV6-3 and J is TRBJ2-2; maybe TRBD1 (6 bases). The V end was cut by 3 bases, the J end by 0 bases, with 8 bases between. The length of the CDR3 is 15 residues. The germline V gene encodes CDR1 MNHEY and CDR2 SVGEGT. The CDR3 DNA sequence: TGTGCCAGCAGTTATCGACAGGCGAACACCGGGGAGCTGTTTTTT. It codes for CASSYRQANTGELFF.

There are many counts of this clonotype. The gene calls are TRBV10-3 and TRBJ2-7; D is undetermined. CDR3 length: 13 residues. Per the germline V gene, CDR1 is ENHRY and CDR2 is SYGVKD. V was trimmed by 3 bases and J by 9 bases, leaving 15 bases between them. CDR3 DNA sequence: TGTGCCATCAGTGATGTCGGCAGTGGAAGGCAGTACTTC. It codes for CAISDVGSGRQYF.

This clonotype showed up many times. The chain links TRBV6-1 to TRBJ1-2; 9 bases fit TRBD1. CDR3 length: 14 amino acids. With 6 bases clipped from V and 4 bases from J, the junction kept 6 bases outside the gene matches. Germline CDR1 reads MNHNS; CDR2 reads SASEGT. CDR3 sequence (DNA): TGTGCCAGCAGGGACAGGGGTTTGGGCTATGGCTACACCTTC. This encodes CASRDRGLGYGYTF.

The table lists this clonotype with a few counts. The V and J genes are TRBV11-2 and TRBJ1-5, with D possibly being TRBD1 (6 bases). This CDR3 has 14 amino acids. The germline V gene has CDR1 SGHAT and CDR2 FQNNGV. V gave up 5 bases and J gave up 7 bases, with 15 bases separating them. The CDR3 DNA follows: TGTGCCAGCAGCCAAAACCACAGGGAACAGCCCCAGCATTTT. This codes for CASSQNHREQPQHF.

Only a few counts were recorded for this clonotype. This chain uses TRBV27 with TRBJ2-3; TRBD2 aligns across 8 bases. Trimming removed 3 bases from V and 2 bases from J; junction bases left unmatched: 7. The CDR3 loop spans 16 amino acids. The germline V gene encodes CDR1 MNHEY and CDR2 SMNVEV (reference sequence). The CDR3 DNA sequence: TGTGCCAGCAGTTTTTTCGGGAGGGCCGACACAGATACGCAGTATTTT. Translating gives CASSFFGRADTDTQYF.

The sample holds a few counts of this clonotype. The rearrangement joins TRBV7-6 to TRBJ2-2, with D perhaps assigned TRBD1 or TRBD2 (5 bases each). V gave up 4 bases and J gave up 9 bases, with 12 bases separating them. Germline V gene lookup returns CDR1 SGHVS and CDR2 FNYEAQ. The CDR3 length is 13 residues. The CDR3 loop reads CASSYGDERELFF. The CDR3 DNA reads as TGTGCCAGCAGCTACGGGGACGAGAGGGAGCTGTTTTTT.

This clonotype appeared many times. This chain uses TRBV28 with TRBJ2-1; D gene uncertain. The CDR3 has 12 residues. Germline CDR1 and CDR2: MDHEN and SYDVKM. V was clipped by 2 bases and J by 4 bases, with 3 bases between them. In nucleotides, the CDR3 is TGTGCCAGCAGTTTAAGGTACAATGAGCAGTTCTTC. Protein product: CASSLRYNEQFF.

The rearrangement links TRBV6-1 to TRBJ2-5, with D possibly matching TRBD1 (7 bases). CDR1 is MNHNS, CDR2 SASEGT, per germline. V dropped 3 bases and J dropped 3 bases, with 23 bases sitting between them. The CDR3 sequence is 18 residues long. This CDR3 reads CASSERSVGQAGKETQYF. The CDR3 DNA follows: TGTGCCAGCAGTGAGAGAAGCGTAGGACAGGCGGGGAAAGAGACCCAGTACTTC.

A remark on this clonotype: The junction and the germline gene differ at one end; a read error may be behind it. This chain uses TRBV2 with TRBJ1-3, with no clear D. Per germline, CDR1 SNHLY and CDR2 FYNNEI. This CDR3 has 16 residues. This CDR3 is CAISEGSGNSGNTIYF. CDR3 bases: TGTGCCATCAGTGAAGGGTCGGGGAACTCTGGAAACACCATATATTTT.

This clonotype was picked up many times. This chain links TRBV27 with TRBJ2-5; TRBD1 matches 7 bases. V was clipped by 9 bases and J by 5 bases; unmatched bases: 12. The CDR3 runs 14 residues. From germline, CDR1 is MNHEY and CDR2 SMNVEV (reference sequence). The CDR3, as DNA: TGTGCCAGTAGGCAGACAGGGATGGTGGAGACCCAGTACTTC. It translates to CASRQTGMVETQYF.

This chain joins TRBV7-6 and TRBJ2-1; 7 nucleotides agree with TRBD2. From germline, CDR1 is SGHVS and CDR2 FNYEAQ. The CDR3 has 18 residues. Trimming at V came to 1 base and at J to 9 bases, leaving 18 bases not matched to a gene. In DNA form, the CDR3 reads TGTGCCAGCAGCTTAGTACCGGGCGGGGGAGGGGCCCGGGGTGAGCAGTTCTTC. Protein sequence: CASSLVPGGGGARGEQFF.

V and J are TRBV6-1 and TRBJ2-1; 8 bases are shared with TRBD2. Germline-derived CDR1 and CDR2 are MNHNS and SASEGT. The CDR3 is 15 residues long. With V trimmed by 7 bases and J by 7 bases, 12 bases remained unmatched. CDR3 coding DNA: TGTGCCAGCACAAGGAGGGCGGGAGGAGGAAATGAGCAGTTCTTC. It yields the protein CASTRRAGGGNEQFF.

V usage is TRBV3-1 and J usage is TRBJ2-5; 9 nucleotides line up with TRBD2. This CDR3 is built from 15 residues. Germline V gene lookup returns CDR1 LGHDT and CDR2 YNNKEL (reference sequence). J gave up 10 bases and V 1 base, and 10 bases lay outside the gene matches. This CDR3 reads CASSQVNAGGLGQYF. The CDR3 coding sequence is TGTGCCAGCAGCCAAGTGAACGCGGGGGGGCTGGGCCAGTACTTC.

The table lists this clonotype with many counts. The chain recombines TRBV5-1 with TRBJ2-7; D not certain. The CDR3 contains 13 residues. V lost 2 bases and J 4 bases, leaving 10 bases between the germline ends. CDR1 and CDR2 from the germline V gene are SGHRS and YFSETQ. The chain's CDR3 is CASSFAPDYEQYF. The CDR3, as DNA: TGCGCCAGCAGCTTTGCCCCGGATTACGAGCAGTACTTC. Supplemented by reference TRBV5-1 and TRBJ2-7, the full variable domain reads KAGVTQTPRYLIKTRGQQVTLSCSPISGHRSVSWYQQTPGQGLQFLFEYFSETQRNKGNFPGRFSGRQFSNSRSEMNVSTLELGDSALYLCASSFAPDYEQYFGPGTRLTVT.

This chain joins TRBV5-1 and TRBJ2-7; 12 bases map to TRBD2. V lost 2 bases, J lost 5 bases, and 14 bases stayed unmatched. This CDR3 is 18 amino acids long. Germline assignment: CDR1 SGHRS and CDR2 YFSETQ. The CDR3 region is CASSFQFLAGGLVDEQYF. In DNA, the CDR3 is TGCGCCAGCAGCTTTCAATTTCTAGCGGGGGGGCTTGTGGACGAGCAGTACTTC. The whole variable domain, filled in from reference TRBV5-1 and TRBJ2-7, reads KAGVTQTPRYLIKTRGQQVTLSCSPISGHRSVSWYQQTPGQGLQFLFEYFSETQRNKGNFPGRFSGRQFSNSRSEMNVSTLELGDSALYLCASSFQFLAGGLVDEQYFGPGTRLTVT.

V usage is TRBV6-1 and J usage is TRBJ2-5; 9 bases align to TRBD1. From germline, CDR1 is MNHNS and CDR2 SASEGT. The CDR3 consists of 15 residues. V shed 6 bases and J 6 bases; nucleotides not matched to a gene: 11. DNA of the CDR3: TGTGCCAGCAGACAATGGGACAGGGTGGAGAAGACCCAGTACTTC. Its protein is CASRQWDRVEKTQYF.

The chain carries TRBV9 and TRBJ2-5, with 13 bases that match TRBD2. The V and J ends lost 0 bases and 0 bases, in that order; junction bases with no gene match: 5. Germline V gives CDR1 SGDLS, CDR2 YYNGEE. The CDR3 runs 18 residues. CDR3: CASSVGLAGGSYQETQYF. CDR3 nucleotides: TGTGCCAGCAGCGTAGGACTAGCGGGGGGCTCGTACCAAGAGACCCAGTACTTC.

The CDR3 loop is CASSPGAAGHYEQYF. In DNA, the CDR3 is TGTGCCAGCTCGCCTGGGGCAGCGGGACACTACGAGCAGTACTTC. V and J are TRBV18 and TRBJ2-7; a possible D gene is TRBD2 (7 bases). Germline CDR1 reads KGHSH; CDR2 reads LQKENI. CDR3 size: 15 residues. V was pared by 6 bases and J by 3 bases, with 18 bases between. The complete variable domain, with remaining parts taken from reference TRBV18 and TRBJ2-7, reads NAGVMQNPRHLVRRRGQEARLRCSPMKGHSHVYWYRQLPEEGLKFMVYLQKENIIDESGMPKERFSAEFPKEGPSILRIQQVVRGDSAAYFCASSPGAAGHYEQYFGPGTRLTVT.

This clonotype was counted only a few times. J is TRBJ2-7 and V is TRBV7-2; either TRBD1 or TRBD2 may supply D (6 bases each). CDR3 length: 13 amino acids. V dropped 4 bases and J dropped 7 bases, with 14 bases sitting between them. CDR1 and CDR2 (germline): SGHTA, FQGNSA. CDR3 sequence: CASSSRGTSEQYF. The CDR3 region has the DNA TGTGCCAGCAGCTCCCGGGGGACAAGTGAGCAGTACTTC. Supplemented by reference TRBV7-2 and TRBJ2-7, the full variable domain reads GAGVSQSPSNKVTEKGKDVELRCDPISGHTALYWYRQSLGQGLEFLIYFQGNSAPDKSGLPSDRFSAERTGGSVSTLTIQRTQQEDSAVYLCASSSRGTSEQYFGPGTRLTVT.

This clonotype was seen more than once but under ten times. The chain carries TRBV14 and TRBJ2-7, with a tentative D call TRBD1 (5 bases). Germline V CDR1 and CDR2: SGHDN, FVKESK. The CDR3 is 14 residues long. Between the trimmed V and J ends, which lost 4 bases and 3 bases, there was a span of 13 bases. The CDR3 loop reads CASSPFRRGYEQYF. Here the CDR3 DNA reads TGTGCCAGCAGCCCGTTTCGAAGGGGCTACGAGCAGTACTTC.

This clonotype appeared many times. The J gene is TRBJ2-7, the V gene TRBV7-9; D is undetermined. This CDR3 comprises 12 residues. Germline CDR1 and CDR2: SEHNR and FQNEAQ (reference sequence). V lost 5 bases and J lost 3, with 8 bases in between. This chain's CDR3 is CASSLQDYEQYF. The CDR3 coding sequence is TGTGCCAGCAGCCTGCAGGACTACGAGCAGTACTTC.

The gene calls are TRBV24-1 and TRBJ2-2; D is uncertain. This CDR3 is 12 amino acids long. Looked up from germline, CDR1 is KGHDR and CDR2 is SFDVKD. Trimming stripped 9 bases from V and 3 bases from J, with 7 bases between. The DNA for the CDR3 is TGTGCCACCCGGGCAGACACCGGGGAGCTGTTTTTT. Its protein is CATRADTGELFF.

In this sample, this clonotype turned up many times. This chain joins TRBV15 and TRBJ2-5; 8 nucleotides align to TRBD2. Germline V gives CDR1 LNHNV, CDR2 YYDKDF (reference sequence). The CDR3 sequence is 15 residues long. With V trimmed by 0 bases and J by 5 bases, 5 bases remained unmatched. The CDR3 DNA reads TGTGCCACCAGCAGAGATGGGACTAGTAGCGAGACCCAGTACTTC. Translated: CATSRDGTSSETQYF.

This clonotype came up a few times. The chain combines TRBV6-2 or TRBV6-3 with TRBJ2-5; 9 bases line up with TRBD2. There are 15 residues in the CDR3. V was clipped by 2 bases and J by 5 bases; unmatched bases: 6. Looked up from germline, CDR1 is MNHEY and CDR2 is SVGEGT. The CDR3 sequence is CASSYELAGVETQYF. CDR3 coding DNA: TGTGCCAGCAGTTACGAATTAGCGGGAGTGGAGACCCAGTACTTC.